The clone carrying this T cell receptor (beta chain) was seen only once. CDR3 length: 16 amino acids. The V and J ends lost 2 bases and 0 bases, in that order; junction bases with no gene match: 5. Germline values: CDR1 MNHNS, CDR2 SASEGT. This entry belongs to a study of OX40 agonist ivuxolimab in advanced cancers. Profiling relied on immunoSEQ multiplex PCR, and the TCRdb table lists in-frame clones only, not all of them. The sample lists 36,000 or so clones; roughly 84% were seen once. Sequencing was performed on CD4+ or CD8+ T cells sorted from blood, taken in a trial of the OX40 agonist ivuxolimab. This TCR was recovered from an adult with an advanced solid tumor such as melanoma, head and neck, liver or kidney cancer. V is TRBV6-1 and J is TRBJ2-7, with 9 bases lining up with TRBD2. In DNA form, the CDR3 reads TGTGCCAGCAGTGAATGGGGACTAGCAAGCTCCTACGAGCAGTACTTC. Its protein product is CASSEWGLASSYEQYF.